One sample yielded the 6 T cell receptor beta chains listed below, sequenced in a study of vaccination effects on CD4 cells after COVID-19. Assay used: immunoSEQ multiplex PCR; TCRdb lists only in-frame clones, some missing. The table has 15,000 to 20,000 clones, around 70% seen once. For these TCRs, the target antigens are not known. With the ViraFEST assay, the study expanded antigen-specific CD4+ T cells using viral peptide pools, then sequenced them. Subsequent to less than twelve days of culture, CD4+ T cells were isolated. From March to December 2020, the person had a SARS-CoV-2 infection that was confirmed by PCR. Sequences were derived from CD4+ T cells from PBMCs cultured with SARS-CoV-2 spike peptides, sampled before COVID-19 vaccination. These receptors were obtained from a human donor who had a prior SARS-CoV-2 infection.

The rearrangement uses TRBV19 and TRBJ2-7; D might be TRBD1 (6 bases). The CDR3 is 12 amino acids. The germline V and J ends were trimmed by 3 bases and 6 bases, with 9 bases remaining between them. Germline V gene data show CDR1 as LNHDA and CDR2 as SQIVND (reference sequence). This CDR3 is CASSIFRGEQYF. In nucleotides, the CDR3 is TGTGCCAGTAGTATTTTCAGGGGCGAGCAGTACTTC.

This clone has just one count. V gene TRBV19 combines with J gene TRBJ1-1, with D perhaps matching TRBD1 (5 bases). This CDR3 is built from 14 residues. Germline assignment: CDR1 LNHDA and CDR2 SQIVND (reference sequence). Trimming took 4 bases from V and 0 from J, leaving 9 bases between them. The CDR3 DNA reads TGTGCCAGTAGTAGGGGCAGTTTGAACACTGAAGCTTTCTTT. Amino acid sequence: CASSRGSLNTEAFF.

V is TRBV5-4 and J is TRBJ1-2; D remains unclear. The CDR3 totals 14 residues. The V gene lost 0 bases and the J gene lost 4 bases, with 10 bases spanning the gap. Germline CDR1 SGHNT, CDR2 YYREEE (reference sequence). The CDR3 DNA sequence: TGTGCCAGCAGCTTGGAACAGCCCGGCTATGGCTACACCTTC. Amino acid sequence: CASSLEQPGYGYTF.

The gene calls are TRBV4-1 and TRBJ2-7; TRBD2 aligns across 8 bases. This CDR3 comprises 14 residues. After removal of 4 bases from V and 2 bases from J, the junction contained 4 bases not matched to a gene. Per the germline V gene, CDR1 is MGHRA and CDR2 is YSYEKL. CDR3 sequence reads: CASSRVAGPYEQYF. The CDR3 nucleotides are TGCGCCAGCAGCCGGGTAGCGGGGCCCTACGAGCAGTACTTC.

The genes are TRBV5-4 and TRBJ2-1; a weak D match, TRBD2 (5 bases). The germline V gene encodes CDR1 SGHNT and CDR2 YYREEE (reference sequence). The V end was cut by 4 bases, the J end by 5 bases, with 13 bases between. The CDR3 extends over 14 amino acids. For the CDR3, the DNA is TGTGCCAGCAGCGTACAGCGGCCCAACAATGAGCAGTTCTTC. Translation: CASSVQRPNNEQFF.

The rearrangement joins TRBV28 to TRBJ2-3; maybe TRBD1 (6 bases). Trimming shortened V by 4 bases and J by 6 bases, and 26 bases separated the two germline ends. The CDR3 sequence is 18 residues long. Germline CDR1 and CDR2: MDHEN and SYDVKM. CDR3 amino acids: CASSSLLGALNVRDTQYF. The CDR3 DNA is TGTGCCAGCAGTTCCCTTCTGGGGGCCTTGAACGTGCGGGATACGCAGTATTTT.